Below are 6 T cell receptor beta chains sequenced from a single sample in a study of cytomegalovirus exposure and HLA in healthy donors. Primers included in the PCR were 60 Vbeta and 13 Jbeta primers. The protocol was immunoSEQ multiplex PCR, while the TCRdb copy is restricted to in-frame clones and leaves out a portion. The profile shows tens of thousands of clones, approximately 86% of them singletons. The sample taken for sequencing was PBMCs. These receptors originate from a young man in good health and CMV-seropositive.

CDR3: CASSFGPLDRSAFF. Written as DNA, the CDR3 is TGTGCCAGCAGCTTTGGGCCCTTGGACAGGTCCGCTTTCTTT. J is TRBJ1-1 and V is TRBV7-2; 7 nucleotides match TRBD1. Per the germline V gene, CDR1 is SGHTA and CDR2 is FQGNSA. CDR3 size: 14 residues. The V segment lost 3 bases and the J segment 11 bases; nucleotides outside the gene matches: 12.

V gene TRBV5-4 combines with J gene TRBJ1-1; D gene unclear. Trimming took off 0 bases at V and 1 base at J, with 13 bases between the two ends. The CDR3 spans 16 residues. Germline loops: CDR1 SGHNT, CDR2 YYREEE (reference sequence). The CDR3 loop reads CASSLGAGTTNTEAFF. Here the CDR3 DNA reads TGTGCCAGCAGCTTGGGGGCAGGTACCACGAACACTGAAGCTTTCTTT.

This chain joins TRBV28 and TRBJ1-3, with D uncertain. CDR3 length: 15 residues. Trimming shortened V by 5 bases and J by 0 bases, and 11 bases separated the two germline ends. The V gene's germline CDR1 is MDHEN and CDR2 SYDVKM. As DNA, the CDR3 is TGTGCCAGCAGTCAATACGGGGACTCTGGAAACACCATATATTTT. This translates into CASSQYGDSGNTIYF.

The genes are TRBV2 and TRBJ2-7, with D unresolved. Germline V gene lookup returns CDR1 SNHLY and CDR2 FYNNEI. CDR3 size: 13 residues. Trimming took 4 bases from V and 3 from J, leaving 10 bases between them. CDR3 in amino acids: CASSGDTYYEQYF. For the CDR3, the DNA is TGTGCCAGCAGTGGCGACACCTACTACGAGCAGTACTTC.

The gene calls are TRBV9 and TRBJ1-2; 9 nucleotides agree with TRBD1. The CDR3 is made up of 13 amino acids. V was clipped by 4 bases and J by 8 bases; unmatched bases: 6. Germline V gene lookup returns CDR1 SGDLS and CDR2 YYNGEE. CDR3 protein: CASSTDRGSGYTF. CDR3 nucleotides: TGTGCCAGCAGCACGGACAGGGGATCCGGCTACACCTTC.

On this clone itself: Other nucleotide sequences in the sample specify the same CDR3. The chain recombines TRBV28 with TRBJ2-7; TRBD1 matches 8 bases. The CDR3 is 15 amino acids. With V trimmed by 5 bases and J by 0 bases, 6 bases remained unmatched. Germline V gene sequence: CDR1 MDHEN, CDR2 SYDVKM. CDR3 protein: CASSPGQGPSYEQYF. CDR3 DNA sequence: TGTGCCAGCAGTCCCGGACAGGGACCCTCCTACGAGCAGTACTTC.